This paragraph covers one TCR beta chain sequence. This sample is part of a study of cytomegalovirus exposure and HLA in healthy donors. Looking at the study overall: Earlier findings included roughly 100 million unique TCR beta sequences obtained from about 179 million T cells.

V was cut by 3 bases and J by 10 bases, with 15 bases left in between. The CDR3 has 13 amino acids. Per germline, CDR1 SGHTA and CDR2 FQGNSA. It was with 60 Vbeta and 13 Jbeta primers that the PCR ran. TCRdb's table, derived via immunoSEQ multiplex PCR, lists solely in-frame clones and lacks some. This table has roughly 130,000 clones, 80% appearing once. Sequenced material: PBMCs. The V and J genes are TRBV7-2 and TRBJ1-1, with D perhaps TRBD1 (6 bases). The clonotype comes from a male donor in good health and CMV-seronegative. In DNA form, the CDR3 reads TGTGCCAGCAGCTTGGGGCAGGGGATTTTAGCTTTCTTT. It encodes CASSLGQGILAFF.